A selection of T cell receptor beta chains follows, all from one sample in a study of cytomegalovirus exposure and HLA in healthy donors. The repertoire was sequenced with immunoSEQ multiplex PCR; TCRdb's copy has only in-frame clones and lacks some. This table holds over 120,000 clones, around 78% found once. The sample was PBMCs. These receptors all stem from a young woman in good health and CMV-seropositive. The CDR3 runs from the conserved cysteine through the conserved F or W. The D gene is left open where the match is weak. A row's size may be missing; if present it is once, few, many or a size class.

d_gene	abundance	v_gene	j_gene	CDR3nt	CDR3aa
TRBD2	-	TRBV19	TRBJ2-3	TGTGCCAGTAGGAAAGGACTAGCGGGGGGACGCACAGATACGCAGTATTTT	CASRKGLAGGRTDTQYF
TRBD2	-	TRBV7-9	TRBJ2-3	TGTGCCAGCAGCTTAGGGGCCCAGCGGGGTACGCAGTATTTT	CASSLGAQRGTQYF
-	-	TRBV4-3	TRBJ1-1	TGCGCCAGCAGCCAAGAACACCCTGATGGGAGGATGAACACTGAAGCTTTCTTT	CASSQEHPDGRMNTEAFF
-	-	TRBV28	TRBJ2-3	TGTGCCAGCAGTTCCACAGGGCCAGATACGCAGTATTTT	CASSSTGPDTQYF
TRBD1	-	TRBV30	TRBJ2-7	TGTGCCTGGGACAGGGGCTACGAGCAGTACTTC	CAWDRGYEQYF
-	-	TRBV19	TRBJ1-4	TGTGCCAGTAGTATATGGGGGGCTAATGAAAAACTGTTTTTT	CASSIWGANEKLFF
-	few	TRBV9	TRBJ1-6	TGTGCCAGCAGCGTAGGAGTAGCTTCACCCCTCCACTTT	CASSVGVASPLHF
TRBD1	-	TRBV27	TRBJ1-2	TGTGCCAGCAGTCCGTGGGACAGGGTGGACGGCTACACCTTC	CASSPWDRVDGYTF
-	-	TRBV28	TRBJ2-2	TGTGCCAGCAGCCAAGTCGTCTCAGGTCACGGGGAGCTGTTTTTT	CASSQVVSGHGELFF
-	-	TRBV6-5	TRBJ1-1	TGTGCCAGCAGCACAGGGCAAGGGACTGAAGCTTTCTTT	CASSTGQGTEAFF
TRBD1	-	TRBV29-1	TRBJ1-2	TGCAGCGTTGGGCCGGGACAGGGGACGGCCTATGGCTACACCTTC	CSVGPGQGTAYGYTF
TRBD1	-	TRBV12-5	TRBJ2-3	TGTGCTAGTGGCTCCGGGACAGGGAGGGCAGATACGCAGTATTTT	CASGSGTGRADTQYF
TRBD1	-	TRBV7-9	TRBJ1-3	TGTGCCAGCAGCTTGACAGGGGGCGGAAACACCATATATTTT	CASSLTGGGNTIYF
-	-	TRBV28	TRBJ1-1	TGTGCCAGCAAATACGGGGCTGAAGCTTTCTTT	CASKYGAEAFF
TRBD1	-	TRBV19	TRBJ1-1	TGTGCCAGTAGACTACAGGGGGCTGCGAACACTGAAGCTTTCTTT	CASRLQGAANTEAFF
-	-	TRBV10-1	TRBJ2-7	TGCGCCAGCAGTGAAAGGACACTCGACGAGCAGTACTTC	CASSERTLDEQYF
TRBD1	once	TRBV5-1	TRBJ1-5	TGCGCCAGCAGCTTGGGCGACAGGGGACAGCCCCAGCATTTT	CASSLGDRGQPQHF
TRBD1	few	TRBV5-4	TRBJ2-5	TGTGCCAGCAGCGGCTCAGGGGGCTGGGAGACCCAGTACTTC	CASSGSGGWETQYF